This TCR beta chain comes out of a study of T-cell memory formation after mild COVID-19. Study context: Largely donor-specific TCR clusters were found.

Broader study findings: Detection of some responders pre-infection suggested pre-existing cross-reactive memory T cells participated.

As concerns this clonotype: The antigen remains unidentified.

Losses at the gene ends were 2 bases for V and 5 bases for J; bases not matched to a gene: 4. The CDR3 loop spans 14 amino acids. Germline CDR1 and CDR2: SEHNR and FQNEAQ (reference sequence). TCRdb recomputed calls from the 5' RACE reads with MiXCR, one row per CDR3 protein. The sample includes about 160,000 distinct CDR3 sequences, around a third of them seen just once. The V and J genes are TRBV7-9 and TRBJ1-2; 8 bases line up with TRBD1. The receptor was isolated from an adult woman who had mild COVID-19 (a few samples of this study predate the infection). Cell type and time point are not known. The sequencing input was PBMCs or a T cell subset sorted from them (not recorded which). CDR3 loop: CASSLQGAGYGYTF. The DNA for the CDR3 is TGTGCCAGCAGCTTACAGGGGGCAGGATATGGCTACACCTTC.